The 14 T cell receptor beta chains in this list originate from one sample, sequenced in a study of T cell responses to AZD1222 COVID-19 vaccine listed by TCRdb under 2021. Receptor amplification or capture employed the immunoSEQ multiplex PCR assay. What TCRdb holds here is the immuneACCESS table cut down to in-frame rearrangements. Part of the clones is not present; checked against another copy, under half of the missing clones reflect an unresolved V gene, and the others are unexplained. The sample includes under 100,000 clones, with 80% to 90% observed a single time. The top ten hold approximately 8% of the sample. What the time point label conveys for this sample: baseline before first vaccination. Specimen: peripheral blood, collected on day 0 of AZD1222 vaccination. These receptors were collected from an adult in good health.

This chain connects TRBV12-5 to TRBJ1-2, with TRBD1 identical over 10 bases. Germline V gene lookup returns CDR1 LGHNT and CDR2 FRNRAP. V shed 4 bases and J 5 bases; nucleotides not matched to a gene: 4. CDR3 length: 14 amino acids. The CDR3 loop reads CASGYRTGGYGYTF. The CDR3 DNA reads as TGTGCTAGTGGTTACCGGACAGGGGGATATGGCTACACCTTC.

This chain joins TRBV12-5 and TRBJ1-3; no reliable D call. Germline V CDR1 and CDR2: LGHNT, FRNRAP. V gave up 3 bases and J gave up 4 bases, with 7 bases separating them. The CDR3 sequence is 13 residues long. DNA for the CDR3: TGTGCTAGTGGTTTATCTGGAGGAAACACCATATATTTT. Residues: CASGLSGGNTIYF.

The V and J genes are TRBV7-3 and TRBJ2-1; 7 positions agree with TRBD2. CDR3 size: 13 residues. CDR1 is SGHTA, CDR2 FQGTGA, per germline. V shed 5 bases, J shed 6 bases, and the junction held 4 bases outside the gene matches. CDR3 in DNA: TGTGCCAGCAGCCGCATAGCGGGCAATGAGCAGTTCTTC. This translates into CASSRIAGNEQFF. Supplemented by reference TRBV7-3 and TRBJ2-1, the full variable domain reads GAGVSQTPSNKVTEKGKYVELRCDPISGHTALYWYRQSLGQGPEFLIYFQGTGAADDSGLPNDRFFAVRPEGSVSTLKIQRTERGDSAVYLCASSRIAGNEQFFGPGTRLTVL.

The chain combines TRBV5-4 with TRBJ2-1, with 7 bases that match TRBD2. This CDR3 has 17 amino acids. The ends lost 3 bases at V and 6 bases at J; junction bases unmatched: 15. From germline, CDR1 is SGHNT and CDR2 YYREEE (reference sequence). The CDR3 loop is CASSSKPGLKIPNEQFF. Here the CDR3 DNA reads TGTGCCAGCAGCTCTAAACCGGGACTAAAAATCCCCAATGAGCAGTTCTTC.

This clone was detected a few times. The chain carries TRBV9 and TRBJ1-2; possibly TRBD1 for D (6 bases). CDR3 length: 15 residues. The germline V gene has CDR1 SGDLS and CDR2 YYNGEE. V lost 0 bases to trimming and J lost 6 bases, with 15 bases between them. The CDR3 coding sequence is TGTGCCAGCAGCGTAGAAACAGGGCGAGGGGATGGCTACACCTTC. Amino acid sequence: CASSVETGRGDGYTF.

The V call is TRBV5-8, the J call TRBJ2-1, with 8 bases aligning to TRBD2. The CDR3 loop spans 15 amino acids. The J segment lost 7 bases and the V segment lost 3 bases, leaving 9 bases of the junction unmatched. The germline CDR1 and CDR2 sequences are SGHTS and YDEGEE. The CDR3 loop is CASSSTSDAGNEQFF. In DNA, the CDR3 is TGTGCCAGCAGCTCGACTAGCGACGCAGGGAATGAGCAGTTCTTC.

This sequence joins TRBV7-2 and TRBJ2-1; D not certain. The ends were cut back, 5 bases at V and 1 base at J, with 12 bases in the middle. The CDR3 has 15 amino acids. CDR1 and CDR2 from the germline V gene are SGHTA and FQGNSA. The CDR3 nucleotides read TGTGCCAGCAGCCGCCCCTTGACTTCCTACAATGAGCAGTTCTTC. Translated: CASSRPLTSYNEQFF. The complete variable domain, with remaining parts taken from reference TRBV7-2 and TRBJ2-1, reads GAGVSQSPSNKVTEKGKDVELRCDPISGHTALYWYRQSLGQGLEFLIYFQGNSAPDKSGLPSDRFSAERTGGSVSTLTIQRTQQEDSAVYLCASSRPLTSYNEQFFGPGTRLTVL.

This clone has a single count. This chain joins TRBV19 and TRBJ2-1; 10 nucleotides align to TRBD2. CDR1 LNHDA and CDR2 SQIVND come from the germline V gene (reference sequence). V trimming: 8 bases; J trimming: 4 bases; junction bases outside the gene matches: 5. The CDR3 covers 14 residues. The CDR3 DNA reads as TGTGCCAGTCGGACTAGCGGTATGTACAATGAGCAGTTCTTC. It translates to CASRTSGMYNEQFF.

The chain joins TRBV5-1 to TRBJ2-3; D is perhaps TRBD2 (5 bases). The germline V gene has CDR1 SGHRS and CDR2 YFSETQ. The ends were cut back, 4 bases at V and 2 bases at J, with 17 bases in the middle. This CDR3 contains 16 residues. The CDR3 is CASSPFVAGNTDTQYF. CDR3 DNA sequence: TGCGCCAGCAGCCCCTTTGTGGCGGGTAACACAGATACGCAGTATTTT.

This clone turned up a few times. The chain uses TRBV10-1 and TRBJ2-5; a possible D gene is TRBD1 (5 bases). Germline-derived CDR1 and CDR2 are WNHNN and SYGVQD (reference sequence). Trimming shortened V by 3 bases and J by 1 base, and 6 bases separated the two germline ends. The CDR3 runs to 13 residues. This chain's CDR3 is CASSDRAQETQYF. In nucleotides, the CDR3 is TGCGCCAGCAGTGACAGGGCCCAAGAGACCCAGTACTTC.

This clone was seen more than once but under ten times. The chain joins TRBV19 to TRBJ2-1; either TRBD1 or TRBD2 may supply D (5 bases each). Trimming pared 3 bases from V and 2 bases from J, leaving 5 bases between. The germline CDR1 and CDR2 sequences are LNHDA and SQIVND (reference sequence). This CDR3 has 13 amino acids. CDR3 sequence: CASSMGAYNEQFF. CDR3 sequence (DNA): TGTGCCAGTAGTATGGGGGCCTACAATGAGCAGTTCTTC.

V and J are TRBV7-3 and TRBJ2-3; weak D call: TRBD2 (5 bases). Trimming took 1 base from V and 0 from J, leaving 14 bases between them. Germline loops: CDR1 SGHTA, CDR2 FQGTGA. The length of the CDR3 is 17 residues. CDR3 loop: CASSLNAADSSTDTQYF. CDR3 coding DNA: TGTGCCAGCAGCTTAAACGCGGCGGACTCTAGCACAGATACGCAGTATTTT.

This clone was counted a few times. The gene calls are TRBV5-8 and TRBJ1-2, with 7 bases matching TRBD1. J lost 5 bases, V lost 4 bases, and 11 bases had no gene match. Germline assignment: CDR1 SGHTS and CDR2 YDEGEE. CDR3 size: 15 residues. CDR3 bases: TGTGCCAGCAGCCTGGGACAGCTCATCTCATATGGCTACACCTTC. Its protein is CASSLGQLISYGYTF.

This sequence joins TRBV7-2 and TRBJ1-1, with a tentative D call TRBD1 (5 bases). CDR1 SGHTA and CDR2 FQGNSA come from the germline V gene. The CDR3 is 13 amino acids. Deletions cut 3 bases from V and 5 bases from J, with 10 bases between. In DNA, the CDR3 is TGTGCCAGCAGCTTGGGGGGTAGGACTGAAGCTTTCTTT. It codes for CASSLGGRTEAFF.